A selection of T cell receptor beta chains follows, all from one sample in a study of T cell responses to AZD1222 COVID-19 vaccine. Sequencing used immunoSEQ multiplex PCR; TCRdb keeps in-frame clones, though not all of them. The table has about 50,000 clones, approximately 80% seen once. Source: peripheral blood, taken 28 days after the second AZD1222 dose. The receptors were gathered from an adult who received the AZD1222 COVID-19 vaccine. CDR3s include the opening cysteine and the closing phenylalanine or tryptophan. The D gene is left open where the match is weak. Not all rows give a size; the values are once, few, many and, for expanded clones, a class.

>TRBV28|12|NA|NA|TRBJ1-2
TGTGCCATCCACCCCAGGAACTATGGCTACACCTTC
CAIHPRNYGYTF
>TRBV6-2/TRBV6-3|16|NA|TRBD2|TRBJ2-7
TGTGCCAGCAGCAAGGAGAGGCGGGAGGGAACCTACGAGCAGTACTTC
CASSKERREGTYEQYF
>TRBV15|15|NA|NA|TRBJ2-5
TGTGCCACCAGTCCGCCGAGGGGTAACGGAGAGACCCAGTACTTC
CATSPPRGNGETQYF
>TRBV11-2|15|NA|NA|TRBJ1-2
TGTGCCAGCAGCTTAACCCACAGTGGAGACTATGGCTACACCTTC
CASSLTHSGDYGYTF
>TRBV28|15|few|NA|TRBJ2-2
TGTGCCGCAAGACGGGAGTGGGTTGACACCGGGGAGCTGTTTTTT
CAARREWVDTGELFF
>TRBV11-2|15|once|TRBD2|TRBJ2-7
TGTGCCAGCAGCCCGAGGACTAGCGGGAACTACGAGCAGTACTTC
CASSPRTSGNYEQYF
>TRBV3-1/TRBV3-2|12|NA|NA|TRBJ1-2
TGTGCCAGCCGAGCGGAGAACTATGGCTACACCTTC
CASRAENYGYTF
>TRBV7-9|15|once|NA|TRBJ1-2
TGTGCCAGCAGCTTAGACGCAGGTTGGTTGATTGGCTACACCTTC
CASSLDAGWLIGYTF
>TRBV3-1/TRBV3-2|16|NA|TRBD2|TRBJ2-5
TGTGCCAGCAGCCCAGAAAAGGGAGGGATCGGGGGGACCCAGTACTTC
CASSPEKGGIGGTQYF
>TRBV28|11|NA|NA|TRBJ1-1
TGTGCCAGCGTAGAGAACACTGAAGCTTTCTTT
CASVENTEAFF
>TRBV27|15|NA|TRBD2|TRBJ2-1
TGTGCCAGCAGTTTAACAGCGGGAGTACGGGGTGAGCAGTTCTTC
CASSLTAGVRGEQFF
>TRBV7-2|15|few|NA|TRBJ1-2
TGTGCCAGCAGCTTAGATGGGGGGCTTGGTTATGGCTACACCTTC
CASSLDGGLGYGYTF
>TRBV5-8|15|NA|NA|TRBJ1-5
TGTGCCAGCAGTGGGGGACAAGGGGACAATCAGCCCCAGCATTTT
CASSGGQGDNQPQHF
>TRBV2|17|once|TRBD2|TRBJ2-2
TGTGCCAGCATTTTACTAGCGGGGGGGCGAAGCACCGGGGAGCTGTTTTTT
CASILLAGGRSTGELFF
>TRBV19|15|few|NA|TRBJ2-1
TGTGCCAGTAGGCCACAGGTCTCCTCCTACAATGAGCAGTTCTTC
CASRPQVSSYNEQFF
>TRBV11-2|15|NA|TRBD2|TRBJ2-7
TGTGCCAGCAGCCTAGGGCCGGGACTACAATACGAGCAGTACTTC
CASSLGPGLQYEQYF
>TRBV5-1|14|NA|NA|TRBJ1-2
TGCGCCAGCAGTATCGACAGGAGTAACTATGGCTACACCTTC
CASSIDRSNYGYTF
>TRBV6-4|9|NA|NA|TRBJ2-4
TGTGCCAGCAGTGACTCGAGGTACTTC
CASSDSRYF
>TRBV2|13|NA|NA|TRBJ2-2
TGTGCCAGCAGGTGGCAGAACACCGGGGAGCTGTTTTTT
CASRWQNTGELFF
>TRBV10-1|13|NA|NA|TRBJ1-5
TGCGCCAGCAGCCGAGGTGGCAATCAGCCCCAGCATTTT
CASSRGGNQPQHF
>TRBV28|12|NA|TRBD1|TRBJ2-1
TGTGCCAGCAGCGGACAGGTGGTCGAGCAGTTCTTC
CASSGQVVEQFF
>TRBV5-8|15|NA|TRBD1|TRBJ2-3
TGTGCCAGCAGCTCATACAGGGGGTACACAGATACGCAGTATTTT
CASSSYRGYTDTQYF
>TRBV6-5|13|NA|NA|TRBJ1-2
TGTGCCAGCAACCTGGACGGTTTCTATGGCTACACCTTC
CASNLDGFYGYTF
>TRBV5-1|15|medium-sized|TRBD1|TRBJ1-4
TGCGCCAGCAGCTTGGGTGGGACAGAGAATGAAAAACTGTTTTTT
CASSLGGTENEKLFF
>TRBV9|17|NA|NA|TRBJ1-2
TGTGCCAGCAGGGGGGGACAACCGGCAAGACCTAACTATGGCTACACCTTC
CASRGGQPARPNYGYTF
>TRBV7-2|15|NA|TRBD2|TRBJ2-7
TGTGCCAGCAGCCCGAGGACTAGCGGGAGCTACGAGCAGTACTTC
CASSPRTSGSYEQYF
>TRBV6-1|19|NA|NA|TRBJ1-6
TGTGCCAGCAGTGCCATCTCTGGACCCTTGAGCTCCTATAATTCACCCCTCCACTTT
CASSAISGPLSSYNSPLHF
>TRBV28|13|NA|TRBD1|TRBJ1-2
TGTGCCAGCAGGGAACAGGGGGCGAGTGGCTACACCTTC
CASREQGASGYTF
>TRBV6-5|14|NA|TRBD1|TRBJ1-2
TGTGCCAGCAGTTACGCGGACAGGGGGCTTGGCTACACCTTC
CASSYADRGLGYTF
>TRBV27|14|NA|TRBD2|TRBJ2-3
TGTGCCAGCTCCAGCGGGTGGGGGGGAGATACGCAGTATTTT
CASSSGWGGDTQYF
>TRBV28|14|NA|NA|TRBJ2-5
TGTGCCAGCAGCCCGTTGCTCCTTCAAGAGACCCAGTACTTC
CASSPLLLQETQYF
>TRBV19|16|NA|NA|TRBJ2-7
TGTGCCAGTAGTATAACCCGAGGTGGGAGCTCCTACGAGCAGTACTTC
CASSITRGGSSYEQYF
>TRBV12-3/TRBV12-4|13|NA|NA|TRBJ2-5
TGTGCCAGCAGAACGCGGACAGAAGAGACCCAGTACTTC
CASRTRTEETQYF
>TRBV29-1|14|NA|NA|TRBJ2-5
TGCAGCGTCGCGCGAGCGGAGGGGTGGGAGACCCAGTACTTC
CSVARAEGWETQYF
>TRBV10-3|16|NA|NA|TRBJ2-6
TGTGCCATCAGTGGGGACCGTGTCGGTGGGGCCAACGTCCTGACTTTC
CAISGDRVGGANVLTF
>TRBV7-9|12|NA|NA|TRBJ1-1
TGTGCCAGCAGCTTAGAGGGCAGAGAAGCTTTCTTT
CASSLEGREAFF
>TRBV3-1/TRBV3-2|13|NA|NA|TRBJ1-1
TGTGCCAGCAGCCTCGGGTCGAACACTGAAGCTTTCTTT
CASSLGSNTEAFF
>TRBV19|13|NA|NA|TRBJ1-5
TGTGCCAGTAGTACAGGGGTCCATCAGCCCCAGCATTTT
CASSTGVHQPQHF
>TRBV6-6|15|NA|TRBD1|TRBJ1-4
TGTGCCAGCAGTTCCCGTAACAGGGGGAATGAAAAACTGTTTTTT
CASSSRNRGNEKLFF
>TRBV6-5|13|NA|NA|TRBJ1-1
TGTGCCAGCAGTTACCACAATCGGCAGGAAGCTTTCTTT
CASSYHNRQEAFF
>TRBV20-1|15|NA|TRBD2|TRBJ2-1
TGCAGTGCAAGTCTGCTGGCTAGCGGGGTGAATGAGCAGTTCTTC
CSASLLASGVNEQFF
>TRBV6-4|16|NA|TRBD2|TRBJ2-3
TGTGCCAGCAGTGGTAGGGCTAGCGGTAGCACAGATACGCAGTATTTT
CASSGRASGSTDTQYF